These 21 T cell receptor beta chains share one sample of origin, sequenced in a study of shared clonotypes between healthy human individuals. Here immunoSEQ multiplex PCR was the method, and the copy in TCRdb shows in-frame clones only, minus some. The sample lists hundreds of thousands of clones, about 96% occurring once. Selected positively for CCR7 and CD45RO-negative, naive CD8 cells excluded terminally differentiated effector memory CD45RA+ cells. Sequenced input: naive CD8+ T cells sorted from blood. Receptors originate from a woman under 40 in good health.

The chain links TRBV11-2 to TRBJ2-1, with D uncertain. The CDR3 is 12 residues long. Germline lookup yields CDR1 SGHAT and CDR2 FQNNGV. Trimming took 1 base from V and 9 from J, leaving 7 bases between them. The CDR3 spells CASSLAMVEQFF. DNA for the CDR3: TGTGCCAGCAGCTTAGCTATGGTTGAGCAGTTCTTC.

The chain uses TRBV10-3 and TRBJ2-7; possible D gene TRBD1, 6 bases. This CDR3 comprises 14 residues. V lost 11 bases to trimming and J lost 0 bases, with 17 bases between them. Germline loops: CDR1 ENHRY, CDR2 SYGVKD. The CDR3 here is CAVRVDSNSYEQYF. CDR3 in DNA: TGTGCCGTCCGCGTGGACAGCAACTCCTACGAGCAGTACTTC.

The V and J genes are TRBV4-2 and TRBJ1-5; 8 bases are a match to TRBD1. With 5 bases clipped from V and 2 bases from J, the junction kept 5 bases outside the gene matches. Germline loops: CDR1 LGHNA, CDR2 YNFKEQ. CDR3 length: 15 amino acids. The CDR3 bases are TGTGCCAGCAGCTACCTGGGACAGGGCAATCAGCCCCAGCATTTT. It specifies CASSYLGQGNQPQHF.

This chain links TRBV28 with TRBJ1-5; D is ambiguous. The CDR3 is 14 amino acids. Germline V gene lookup returns CDR1 MDHEN and CDR2 SYDVKM. Trimming removed 5 bases at V and 3 bases at J, with 11 bases between. In nucleotides, the CDR3 is TGTGCCAGCAGTCCAAATTGGGTCAATCAGCCCCAGCATTTT. It yields the protein CASSPNWVNQPQHF.

The DNA of the CDR3 is TGTGCCAGCAGTTATCAGGGCACCAACACTGAAGCTTTCTTT. It translates to CASSYQGTNTEAFF. The gene calls are TRBV6-6 and TRBJ1-1, with D perhaps matching TRBD1 (5 bases). The germline gives CDR1 MNHNY, CDR2 SVGAGI (reference sequence). V was trimmed by 3 bases and J by 2 bases, leaving 10 bases between them. The CDR3 has 14 amino acids.

This clone was seen a single time. The V gene is TRBV27, the J gene TRBJ2-1, with 11 bases identical to TRBD2. Germline CDR1 reads MNHEY; CDR2 reads SMNVEV (reference sequence). This CDR3 is 14 amino acids long. Germline trimming cut 4 bases from V and 4 bases from J; bases unmatched to any gene: 0. This chain's CDR3 is CASSWTSGYNEQFF. The CDR3 DNA reads as TGTGCCAGCAGTTGGACTAGCGGGTACAATGAGCAGTTCTTC.

This chain links TRBV28 with TRBJ2-3, with 7 nucleotides matching TRBD2. The CDR3 contains 16 residues. The V segment lost 2 bases and the J segment 1 base; nucleotides outside the gene matches: 6. CDR1 is MDHEN, CDR2 SYDVKM, per germline. Here the CDR3 reads CASSLTTAGRTDTQYF. DNA of the CDR3: TGTGCCAGCAGTTTAACTACAGCGGGGCGCACAGATACGCAGTATTTT.

This chain joins TRBV19 and TRBJ2-7; maybe TRBD2 (6 bases). CDR3 length: 15 amino acids. With 3 bases removed from V and 3 bases from J, the gap between germline ends came to 15 bases. Germline V gives CDR1 LNHDA, CDR2 SQIVND (reference sequence). The CDR3 DNA reads as TGTGCCAGTAGTATCCCACTAGCTGGCTTCTACGAGCAGTACTTC. Amino acids: CASSIPLAGFYEQYF.

This CDR3 is CAITPGHPDTQYF. The CDR3 DNA sequence: TGTGCCATCACTCCAGGGCATCCAGATACGCAGTATTTT. The chain links TRBV10-3 to TRBJ2-3, with D possibly TRBD1 on 5 matching bases. Trimming cost V 7 bases and J 4 bases, with 12 bases left between them. The CDR3 loop spans 13 amino acids. Germline CDR1 ENHRY, CDR2 SYGVKD.

The chain recombines TRBV19 with TRBJ2-1; TRBD2 aligns across 10 bases. The ends lost 8 bases at V and 3 bases at J; junction bases unmatched: 10. This CDR3 region has 16 residues. The V gene's germline CDR1 is LNHDA and CDR2 SQIVND (reference sequence). This CDR3 is CASRTRTSGIYNEQFF. The CDR3 DNA reads TGTGCCAGTCGAACCCGAACTAGCGGGATCTACAATGAGCAGTTCTTC.

The chain is built from TRBV6-1 and TRBJ2-7, with D maybe TRBD1 (5 bases). Germline V gene sequence: CDR1 MNHNS, CDR2 SASEGT. The length of the CDR3 is 14 residues. Between the trimmed V and J ends, which lost 3 bases and 3 bases, there was a span of 12 bases. This CDR3 reads CASSESSDNYEQYF. DNA of the CDR3: TGTGCCAGCAGTGAGAGTTCGGACAACTACGAGCAGTACTTC.

The rearrangement links TRBV6-1 to TRBJ1-2; tentatively, D is TRBD1 (6 bases). The CDR3 covers 18 residues. V shed 2 bases and J shed 1 base, with 20 bases lying between them. Per germline, CDR1 MNHNS and CDR2 SASEGT. The CDR3, as DNA: TGTGCCAGCAGTGAAAAGGTTAGGCGGACAGCGGTTAACTATGGCTACACCTTC. Residues: CASSEKVRRTAVNYGYTF.

The CDR3 DNA sequence: TGTGCCAGCTCATCACCTCGTGTCGGACAGCCCCAGCATTTT. This gives the protein CASSSPRVGQPQHF. The chain is built from TRBV28 and TRBJ1-5; D not resolved. V was shortened by 8 bases and J by 7 bases, with 18 bases between the two germline ends. Germline lookup yields CDR1 MDHEN and CDR2 SYDVKM. The CDR3 extends over 14 amino acids.

The chain combines TRBV28 with TRBJ1-5, with 7 bases matching TRBD1. V lost 7 bases to trimming and J lost 0 bases; unmatched junction nucleotides: 12. The CDR3 is 17 amino acids. The germline gives CDR1 MDHEN, CDR2 SYDVKM. The CDR3 reads CASNPQQGGNSNQPQHF. In DNA form, the CDR3 reads TGTGCCAGCAACCCGCAGCAGGGGGGGAATAGCAATCAGCCCCAGCATTTT.

V usage is TRBV25-1 and J usage is TRBJ2-1; D not certain. V lost 6 bases and J 10 bases, leaving 10 bases between the germline ends. The germline gives CDR1 MGHDK, CDR2 SYGVNS. The CDR3 loop spans 11 amino acids. The CDR3 sequence is CASSAIWEQFF. The CDR3 bases are TGTGCCAGCAGCGCAATTTGGGAGCAGTTCTTC.

This clone was seen once. The V gene is TRBV28, the J gene TRBJ2-5, with TRBD1 identical over 9 bases. The germline CDR1 and CDR2 sequences are MDHEN and SYDVKM. CDR3 size: 15 residues. The ends lost 8 bases at V and 5 bases at J; junction bases unmatched: 12. CDR3 loop: CASRATGGSGETQYF. The CDR3 nucleotides are TGTGCCAGCCGGGCCACAGGGGGCTCTGGCGAGACCCAGTACTTC.

This clone was recorded only once. The chain employs TRBV29-1 and TRBJ1-2; perhaps TRBD1 as D (5 bases). Germline V gene lookup returns CDR1 SQVTM and CDR2 ANQGSEA. V was pared by 4 bases and J by 8 bases, with 11 bases between. The CDR3 covers 11 residues. The DNA of the CDR3 is TGCAGCGTTGTAGGGGAAAGAGGCTACACCTTC. This codes for CSVVGERGYTF.

The chain uses TRBV10-2 and TRBJ2-7; D may be TRBD1 (5 bases). With 6 bases removed from V and 0 bases from J, the gap between germline ends came to 9 bases. Germline V gene data show CDR1 as WSHSY and CDR2 as SAAADI. The CDR3 spans 13 residues. The CDR3 region is CASRDKNSYEQYF. In DNA, the CDR3 is TGCGCCAGCAGGGACAAAAACTCCTACGAGCAGTACTTC.

With respect to this clone: The same CDR3 also results from other DNA sequences found in this sample. The gene calls are TRBV6-5 and TRBJ1-1, with D possibly being TRBD1 (6 bases). Deletions cut 3 bases from V and 5 bases from J, with 10 bases between. The CDR3 consists of 13 residues. Looked up from germline, CDR1 is MNHEY and CDR2 is SVGAGI. The CDR3 spells CASSYAGVTEAFF. The DNA of the CDR3 is TGTGCCAGCAGTTATGCAGGGGTTACTGAAGCTTTCTTT.

This chain joins TRBV30 and TRBJ2-7; D gene ambiguous. Germline V gene lookup returns CDR1 GTSNPN and CDR2 SVGIG (reference sequence). This CDR3 contains 16 residues. Deletions cut 2 bases from V and 4 bases from J, with 21 bases between. CDR3 loop: CAWSPPLRERPYEQYF. The DNA of the CDR3 is TGTGCCTGGAGTCCTCCCCTCCGAGAACGCCCATACGAGCAGTACTTC.

The chain uses TRBV5-1 and TRBJ2-7; 7 nucleotides agree with TRBD1. V gave up 0 bases and J gave up 2 bases; unmatched junction bases: 2. Germline assignment: CDR1 SGHRS and CDR2 YFSETQ. CDR3 length: 14 residues. DNA for the CDR3: TGCGCCAGCAGCTTGGACAGGGGCCCCTACGAGCAGTACTTC. This translates into CASSLDRGPYEQYF.